A single TCR beta chain is shown here with its context. The antigen is unknown. Sequenced by immunoSEQ multiplex PCR; TCRdb stores in-frame clones only, minus some. The sample holds tens of thousands of clones, 85% to 95% seen once. The data derive from a study of human versus mouse CDR3 diversity and MHC coevolution. Findings and caveats of the study: Among all groups, most of the three human donors showed least clonal inequality. Six or seven MHC II alleles selected the human T cells. Compared with mice, human CDR3s carried more deletions and insertions on average.

Sequencing was done on a sample of naive CD4+ T cells from blood. The subset: CD45RO-negative CD62L-positive naive CD4 T cells. The receptor was derived from a person aged 25 to 69 in good health.

The CDR3 DNA follows: TGTGCCAGCAGCTTAGAACCCCGTATCCAGGGGGCCAGGAGAAATGGCTACACCTTC. Encoded protein: CASSLEPRIQGARRNGYTF. The chain links TRBV11-2 to TRBJ1-2, with TRBD1 identical over 8 bases. Germline assignment: CDR1 SGHAT and CDR2 FQNNGV. Trimming at V came to 0 bases and at J to 6 bases, leaving 18 bases not matched to a gene. The CDR3 is made up of 19 amino acids.